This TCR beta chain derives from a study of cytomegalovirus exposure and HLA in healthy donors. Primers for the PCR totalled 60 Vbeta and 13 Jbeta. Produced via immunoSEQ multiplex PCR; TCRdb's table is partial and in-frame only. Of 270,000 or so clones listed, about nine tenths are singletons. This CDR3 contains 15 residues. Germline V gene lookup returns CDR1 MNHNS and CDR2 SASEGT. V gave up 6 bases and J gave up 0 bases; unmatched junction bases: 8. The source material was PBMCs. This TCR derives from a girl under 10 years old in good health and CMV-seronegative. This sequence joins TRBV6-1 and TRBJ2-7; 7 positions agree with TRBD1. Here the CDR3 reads CASRTGNQASYEQYF. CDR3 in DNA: TGTGCCAGCAGGACAGGGAACCAAGCCTCCTACGAGCAGTACTTC.